This note documents a single T cell receptor (beta chain) sequence. Its antigen is currently not known. There are no base qualities to consult, and no much larger clone falls within one base. The sample is drawn from a study of T cells in Graves' hyperthyroidism and ophthalmopathy (dated by TCRdb to between 2018 and 2021). For the study in its entirety: To identify TCR V-J signatures that set the groups apart, the researchers used a discovery cohort of 100 patients, made up of about 44 with Graves' ophthalmopathy and approximately 57 with stable Graves' hyperthyroidism. An independent validation cohort of 18 to 20 hyperthyroidism patients and approximately 15 patients who later progressed to ophthalmopathy tested prospective prediction of ophthalmopathy. The paper describes TCR Vbeta CDR3 sequencing of around 140 peripheral blood samples, made up of 43 ophthalmopathy patients, some 76 hyperthyroidism patients and 17 progressor patients. The 75 to 100 discovery patients were randomly divided into training and test sets at a 7:3 ratio. Thyroid tissue and blood T-cell repertoires from roughly 6 Graves' hyperthyroidism patients were also compared in the study. Once sampling was done, hyperthyroidism patients were given methimazole at a starting dose of 30 mg daily, whereas ophthalmopathy patients were given high-dose intravenous methylprednisolone. On the study overall, not on this receptor specifically: Sample size was not statistically predetermined, and investigators were not blinded to group allocation. A 13 V-J signature model separated ophthalmopathy from stable hyperthyroidism, with around 88% sensitivity and 81.08% specificity in cross-validation and 80%/75% in testing. In validation, the model predicted progression to ophthalmopathy a median of about 5.9 months before onset, with about 70% sensitivity and 72.22% specificity. Blood samples also contained most of the expanded thyroid clonotypes (frequency above 0.001), which suggests that blood repertoires may reflect thyroid immune responses.

The TCR beta CDR3 regions were amplified from the RNA transcripts. For the first round of RT-PCR on the TCR CDR3, the HTBI primer set was used together with the Qiagen OneStep RT-PCR kit. Libraries were constructed in a second round of multiplex PCR, after which size selection and purification were performed. Libraries were sequenced paired-end with 100 bp reads on an Illumina HiSeq2000. In the original analysis: SOAPnuke was used to process the raw data, with reads discarded if the reads contained adapters or uncalled bases, had a mean Phred below 15, or lacked an exact constant-primer or identifier match. COPE v1.2.5 was used to merge high-quality paired reads, and clonotypes were defined as unique nucleotide sequences. Clonotypes were aligned to IMGT TRBV, TRBD and TRBJ reference segments using MiTCR v1.1. The analysis was restricted to V-J combinations with a frequency above 0.0001, which together covered just over 99% of the repertoires. A TCS score was defined as the ratio between F50 (clonal expansion) and ExV (chaos), using BLOSUM62-based TCRdist between CDR3 peptides within each V-J. Welch's t-statistics and random forest reduced 500 to 650 V-J features to some 14, which were used in a naive Bayes classifier (R e1071). Thyroid-blood repertoire similarity was quantified with the Morisita-Horn index. Through fastp at Q25 and MiXCR, TCRdb rebuilt clones from the public reads, retaining in-frame beta chains. Entries are consolidated by CDR3 protein sequence, retaining the most common genes and DNA. TCRdb, not the original authors, processed these V and J calls. A total of more than 500,000 distinct CDR3 sequences appear in this sample, roughly 45% of them only once. The ten largest clones take up 35% to 50% of the sample.

Exclusion was applied to patients with uncontrolled infections, other autoimmune diseases, pregnancy or lactation. Diagnoses relied on clinical symptoms, serum thyroxine and TRAb, thyroid ultrasound and orbital computed tomography. Total RNA was extracted using Trizol reagent, and RNA quality was assessed on an Agilent 2100 Bioanalyzer. The CDR3, cysteine through phenylalanine, is 16 amino acids long. Just the 48-base CDR3 DNA is kept, in frame starting at base 1. Unmatched junction bases come to 6, with V trimmed by 4 bases and J by 3 bases. The germline V gene (reference sequence) sets CDR1 to LNHNV and CDR2 to YYDKDF.

This clonotype was sampled from an adult woman with Graves' disease, either hyperthyroidism or ophthalmopathy (not recorded which). The sequenced sample consisted of peripheral blood or thyroid tissue (not recorded which). Recombination joined TRBV15 with TRBJ2-2; TRBD1 agrees with 9 junctional bases. CDR3 sequence: CATSIIGTGYTGELFF. The DNA is TGTGCCACCAGCATCATCGGGACAGGGTACACCGGGGAGCTGTTTTTT.